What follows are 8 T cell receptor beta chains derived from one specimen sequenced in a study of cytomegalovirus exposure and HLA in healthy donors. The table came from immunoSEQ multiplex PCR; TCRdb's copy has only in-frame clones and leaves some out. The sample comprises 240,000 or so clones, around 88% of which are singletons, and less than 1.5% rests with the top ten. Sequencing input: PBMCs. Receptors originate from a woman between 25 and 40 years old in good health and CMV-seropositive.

CDR3 sequence (DNA): TGCGCCAGCAGCCAAGCGGCTAGCGGGGTTCTAGATACGCAGTATTTT. Translating gives CASSQAASGVLDTQYF. V usage is TRBV4-1 and J usage is TRBJ2-3, with 9 nucleotides matching TRBD2. J was trimmed by 5 bases and V by 1 base; bases with no gene match: 7. Germline values: CDR1 MGHRA, CDR2 YSYEKL. The CDR3 sequence is 16 residues long.

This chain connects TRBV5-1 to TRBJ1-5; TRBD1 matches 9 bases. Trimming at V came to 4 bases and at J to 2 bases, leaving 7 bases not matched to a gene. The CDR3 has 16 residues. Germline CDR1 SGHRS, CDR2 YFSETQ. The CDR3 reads CASSPGQGSGNQPQHF. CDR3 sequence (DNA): TGCGCCAGCAGCCCGGGACAGGGAAGCGGCAATCAGCCCCAGCATTTT.

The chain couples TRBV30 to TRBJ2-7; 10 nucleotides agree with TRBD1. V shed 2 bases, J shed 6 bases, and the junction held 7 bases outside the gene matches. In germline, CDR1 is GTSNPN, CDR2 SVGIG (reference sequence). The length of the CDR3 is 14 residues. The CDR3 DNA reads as TGTGCCTGGAGTATTCCGGGACAGGGGCCCGAGCAGTACTTC. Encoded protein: CAWSIPGQGPEQYF.

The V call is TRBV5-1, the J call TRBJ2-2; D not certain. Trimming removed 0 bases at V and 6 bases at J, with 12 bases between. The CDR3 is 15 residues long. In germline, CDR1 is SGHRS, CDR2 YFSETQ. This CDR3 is CASSLEPIRAGELFF. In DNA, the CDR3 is TGCGCCAGCAGCTTGGAGCCGATCCGCGCCGGGGAGCTGTTTTTT.

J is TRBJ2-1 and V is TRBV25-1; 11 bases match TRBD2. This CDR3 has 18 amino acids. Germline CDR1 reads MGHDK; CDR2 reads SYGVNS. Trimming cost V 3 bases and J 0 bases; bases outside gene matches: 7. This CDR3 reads CASSDLGSGRVSYNEQFF. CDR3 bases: TGTGCCAGCAGTGATTTAGGTAGCGGGAGGGTCTCCTACAATGAGCAGTTCTTC. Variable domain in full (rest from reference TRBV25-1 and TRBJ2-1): EADIYQTPRYLVIGTGKKITLECSQTMGHDKMYWYQQDPGMELHLIHYSYGVNSTEKGDLSSESTVSRIRTEHFPLTLESARPSHTSQYLCASSDLGSGRVSYNEQFFGPGTRLTVL.

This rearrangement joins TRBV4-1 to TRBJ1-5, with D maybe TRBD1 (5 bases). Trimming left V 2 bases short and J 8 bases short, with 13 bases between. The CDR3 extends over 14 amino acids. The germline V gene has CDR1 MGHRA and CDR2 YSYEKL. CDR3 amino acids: CASSQSGWGEPQHF. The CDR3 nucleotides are TGCGCCAGCAGCCAAAGTGGGTGGGGGGAGCCCCAGCATTTT.

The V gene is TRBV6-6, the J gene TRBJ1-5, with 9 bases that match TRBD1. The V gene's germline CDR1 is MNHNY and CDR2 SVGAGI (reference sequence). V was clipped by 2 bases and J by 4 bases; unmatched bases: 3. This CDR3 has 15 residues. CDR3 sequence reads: CASSYGGTGNQPQHF. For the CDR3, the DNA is TGTGCCAGCAGTTACGGAGGGACAGGGAATCAGCCCCAGCATTTT.

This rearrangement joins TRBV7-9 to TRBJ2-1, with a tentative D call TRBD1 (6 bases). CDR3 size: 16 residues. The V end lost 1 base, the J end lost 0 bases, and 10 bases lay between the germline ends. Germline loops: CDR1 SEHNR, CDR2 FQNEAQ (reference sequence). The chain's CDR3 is CASSLEQGSSYNEQFF. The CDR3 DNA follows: TGTGCCAGCAGCTTAGAACAGGGAAGCTCCTACAATGAGCAGTTCTTC.